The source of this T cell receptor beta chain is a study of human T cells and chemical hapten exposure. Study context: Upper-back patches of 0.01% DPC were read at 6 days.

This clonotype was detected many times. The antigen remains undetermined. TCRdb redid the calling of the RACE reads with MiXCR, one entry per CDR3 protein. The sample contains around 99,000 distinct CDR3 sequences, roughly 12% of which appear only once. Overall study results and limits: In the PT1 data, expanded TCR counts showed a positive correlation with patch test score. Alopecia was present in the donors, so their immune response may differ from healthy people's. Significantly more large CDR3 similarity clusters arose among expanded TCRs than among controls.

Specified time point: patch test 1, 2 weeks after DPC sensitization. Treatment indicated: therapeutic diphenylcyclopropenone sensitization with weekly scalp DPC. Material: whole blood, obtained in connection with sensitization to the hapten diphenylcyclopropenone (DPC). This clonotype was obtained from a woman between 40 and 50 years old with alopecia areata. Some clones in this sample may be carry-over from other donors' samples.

CDR3 residues: CASSFSGQNTDTQYF. The CDR3 nucleotides are TGTGCCAGCAGCTTTTCCGGGCAGAACACAGATACGCAGTATTTT. The chain has TRBV7-3 and TRBJ2-3; no clear D gene. Germline V gene sequence: CDR1 SGHTA, CDR2 FQGTGA. This CDR3 is built from 15 residues. Trimming took 3 bases from V and 2 from J, leaving 12 bases between them.